The 5 T cell receptor beta chains presented below share a single source sample, sequenced in a study of T cells in Graves' hyperthyroidism and ophthalmopathy. What was amplified from RNA transcripts were TCR beta CDR3 regions. A first-round RT-PCR of the TCR CDR3 used the HTBI primer set. TCRdb re-called the multiplex PCR reads through MiXCR, storing one row per CDR3 protein. The table lists nearly 600,000 distinct CDR3 sequences, roughly 13% of them singletons. The sample consisted of blood. These receptors all come from a woman aged 25 to 45 with Graves' hyperthyroidism that later progressed to Graves' ophthalmopathy.

A few counts support this clonotype. It may be a read error: a sequence one base away is much more abundant. The V call is TRBV20-1, the J call TRBJ1-2; no clear D. Germline V gives CDR1 DFQATT, CDR2 SNEGSKA (reference sequence). This CDR3 comprises 13 residues. CDR3 in amino acids: CCASGRLSYGYTF. In DNA form, the CDR3 reads TGCTGTGCTAGTGGCAGGCTCAGCTATGGCTACACCTTC.

In this sample, this clonotype turned up many times. The chain joins TRBV24-1 to TRBJ2-2; TRBD1 or TRBD2 may be the D gene (6 bases each). V dropped 7 bases and J dropped 7 bases, with 9 bases sitting between them. The length of the CDR3 is 12 residues. Germline CDR1 reads KGHDR; CDR2 reads SFDVKD. The CDR3 is CATRQGGGELFF. In DNA, the CDR3 is TGTGCCACCAGACAGGGAGGCGGGGAGCTGTTTTTT.

This clonotype showed up just a few times. The chain is built from TRBV27 and TRBJ2-3; D perhaps matches TRBD1 (6 bases). Trimming stripped 5 bases from V and 3 bases from J, with 18 bases between. This CDR3 region has 16 residues. Per germline, CDR1 MNHEY and CDR2 SMNVEV (reference sequence). This chain's CDR3 is CASSPTGFYLTDTQYF. The CDR3 DNA follows: TGTGCCAGCAGTCCAACAGGGTTTTATTTGACAGATACGCAGTATTTT.

This clonotype has a count of ten or more. This rearrangement joins TRBV2 to TRBJ1-5; D call uncertain. Germline V lookup: CDR1 SNHLY, CDR2 FYNNEI. CDR3 length: 12 amino acids. V lost 8 bases to trimming and J lost 4 bases, with 9 bases between them. CDR3 sequence reads: CASAPQNQPQHF. For the CDR3, the DNA is TGTGCCAGCGCTCCCCAGAATCAGCCCCAGCATTTT.

The genes are TRBV11-2 and TRBJ1-3; the D is unclear. This CDR3 has 15 amino acids. Germline loops: CDR1 SGHAT, CDR2 FQNNGV. The ends were cut back, 5 bases at V and 0 bases at J, with 11 bases in the middle. The CDR3 region has the DNA TGTGCCAGCAGCCTTCACGGTGGCTCTGGAAACACCATATATTTT. This sequence encodes CASSLHGGSGNTIYF.